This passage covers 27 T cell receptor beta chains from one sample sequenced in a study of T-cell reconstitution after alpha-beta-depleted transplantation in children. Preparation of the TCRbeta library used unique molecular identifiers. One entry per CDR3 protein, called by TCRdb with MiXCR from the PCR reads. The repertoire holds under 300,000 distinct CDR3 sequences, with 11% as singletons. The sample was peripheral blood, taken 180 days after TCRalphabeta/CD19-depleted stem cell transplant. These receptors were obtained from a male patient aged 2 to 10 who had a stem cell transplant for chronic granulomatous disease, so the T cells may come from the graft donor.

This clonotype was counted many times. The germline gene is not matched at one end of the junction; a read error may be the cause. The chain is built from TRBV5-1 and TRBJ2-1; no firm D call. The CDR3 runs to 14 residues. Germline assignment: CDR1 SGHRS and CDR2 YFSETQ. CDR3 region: CASSLSTSYNEQFF. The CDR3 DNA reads TGTGCCAGCAGCCTTTCCACCTCCTACAATGAGCAGTTCTTC. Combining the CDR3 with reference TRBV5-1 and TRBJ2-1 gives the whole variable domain KAGVTQTPRYLIKTRGQQVTLSCSPISGHRSVSWYQQTPGQGLQFLFEYFSETQRNKGNFPGRFSGRQFSNSRSEMNVSTLELGDSALYLCASSLSTSYNEQFFGPGTRLTVL.

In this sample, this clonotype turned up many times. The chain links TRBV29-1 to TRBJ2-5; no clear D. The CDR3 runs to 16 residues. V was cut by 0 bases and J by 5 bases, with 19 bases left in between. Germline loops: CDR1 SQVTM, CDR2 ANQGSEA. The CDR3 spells CSVEEVLTPFGETQYF. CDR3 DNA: TGCAGCGTTGAAGAAGTTTTGACCCCCTTCGGGGAGACCCAGTACTTC.

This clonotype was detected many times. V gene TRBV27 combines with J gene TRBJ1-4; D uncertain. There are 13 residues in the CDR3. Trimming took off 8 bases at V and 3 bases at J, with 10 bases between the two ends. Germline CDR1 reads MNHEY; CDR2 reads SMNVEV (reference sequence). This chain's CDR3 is CASRGSPNEKLFF. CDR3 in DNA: TGTGCCAGCCGTGGCAGCCCTAATGAAAAACTGTTTTTT.

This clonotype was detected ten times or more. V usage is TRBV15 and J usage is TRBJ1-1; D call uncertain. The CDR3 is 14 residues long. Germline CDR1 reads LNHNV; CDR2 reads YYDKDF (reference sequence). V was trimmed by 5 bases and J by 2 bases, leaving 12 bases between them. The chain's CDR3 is CATSGRVPNTEAFF. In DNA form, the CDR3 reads TGTGCCACCAGCGGACGGGTACCTAACACTGAAGCTTTCTTT.

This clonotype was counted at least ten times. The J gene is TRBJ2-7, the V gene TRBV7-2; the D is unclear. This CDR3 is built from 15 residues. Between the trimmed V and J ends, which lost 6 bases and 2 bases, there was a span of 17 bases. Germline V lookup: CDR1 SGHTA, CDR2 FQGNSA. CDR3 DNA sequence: TGTGCCAGCAGTCCGAGCCGGATGTCAACCTACGAGCAGTACTTC. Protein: CASSPSRMSTYEQYF.

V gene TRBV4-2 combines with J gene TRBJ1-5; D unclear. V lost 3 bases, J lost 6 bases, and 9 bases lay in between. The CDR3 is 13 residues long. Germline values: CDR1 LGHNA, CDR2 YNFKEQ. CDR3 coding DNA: TGTGCCAGCAGCCACGGTGAGGGTCAGCCCCAGCATTTT. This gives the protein CASSHGEGQPQHF.

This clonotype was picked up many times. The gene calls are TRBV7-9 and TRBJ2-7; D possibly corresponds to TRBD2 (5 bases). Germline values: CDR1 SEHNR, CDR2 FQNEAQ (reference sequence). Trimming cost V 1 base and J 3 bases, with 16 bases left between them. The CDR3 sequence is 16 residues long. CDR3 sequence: CASSLGAGGKNYEQYF. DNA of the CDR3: TGTGCCAGCAGCTTAGGGGCGGGTGGAAAAAACTACGAGCAGTACTTC.

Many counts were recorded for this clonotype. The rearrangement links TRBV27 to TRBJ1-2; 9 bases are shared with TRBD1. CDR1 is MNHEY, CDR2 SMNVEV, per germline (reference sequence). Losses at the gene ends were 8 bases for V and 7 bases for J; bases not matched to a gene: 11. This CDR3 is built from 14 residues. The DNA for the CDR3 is TGTGCCAGCGCTTCAAGACAGGGGGATTTTGGCTACACCTTC. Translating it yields CASASRQGDFGYTF.

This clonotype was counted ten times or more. CDR3 nucleotides: TGCGCCAGCAGCCAAGTTCAAGCGGCTAAGCTCTCTGGGGCCAACGTCCTGACTTTC. This encodes CASSQVQAAKLSGANVLTF. The gene calls are TRBV4-1 and TRBJ2-6, with D tentatively TRBD2 (5 bases). CDR1 is MGHRA and CDR2 is YSYEKL in the germline V gene. V was cut by 1 base and J by 0 bases, with 16 bases left in between. This CDR3 region has 19 residues.

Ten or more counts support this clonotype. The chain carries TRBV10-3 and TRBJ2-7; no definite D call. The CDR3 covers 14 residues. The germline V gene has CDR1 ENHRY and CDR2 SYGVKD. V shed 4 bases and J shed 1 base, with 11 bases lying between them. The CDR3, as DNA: TGTGCCATCAGTGTTGACGGCCTTTCCTACGAGCAGTACTTC. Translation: CAISVDGLSYEQYF.

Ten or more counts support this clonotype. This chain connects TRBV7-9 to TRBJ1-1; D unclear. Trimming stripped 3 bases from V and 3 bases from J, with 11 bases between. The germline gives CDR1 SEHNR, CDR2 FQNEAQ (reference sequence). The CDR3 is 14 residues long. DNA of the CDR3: TGTGCCAGCAGCTTTTTTCTCCGGGACACTGAAGCTTTCTTT. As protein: CASSFFLRDTEAFF.

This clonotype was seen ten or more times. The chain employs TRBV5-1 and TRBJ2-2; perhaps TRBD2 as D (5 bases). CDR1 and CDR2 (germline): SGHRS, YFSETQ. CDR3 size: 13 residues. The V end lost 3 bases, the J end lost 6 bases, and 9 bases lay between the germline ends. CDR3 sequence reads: CASSSGLSGELFF. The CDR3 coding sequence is TGCGCCAGCAGCTCCGGACTTTCCGGGGAGCTGTTTTTT.

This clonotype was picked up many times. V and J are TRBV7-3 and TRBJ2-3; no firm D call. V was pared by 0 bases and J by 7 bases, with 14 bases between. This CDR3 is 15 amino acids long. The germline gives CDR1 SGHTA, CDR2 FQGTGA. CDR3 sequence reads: CASSLTSVGSNTQYF. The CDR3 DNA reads TGTGCCAGCAGCTTAACGTCCGTGGGTTCTAATACGCAGTATTTT.

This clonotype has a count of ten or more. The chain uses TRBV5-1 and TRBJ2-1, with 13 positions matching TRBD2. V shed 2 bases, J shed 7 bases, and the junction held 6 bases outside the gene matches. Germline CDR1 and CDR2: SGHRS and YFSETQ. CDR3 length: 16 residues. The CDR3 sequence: CASSLTTSGRANEQFF. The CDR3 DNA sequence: TGCGCCAGCAGCTTAACTACTAGCGGGAGGGCGAATGAGCAGTTCTTC.

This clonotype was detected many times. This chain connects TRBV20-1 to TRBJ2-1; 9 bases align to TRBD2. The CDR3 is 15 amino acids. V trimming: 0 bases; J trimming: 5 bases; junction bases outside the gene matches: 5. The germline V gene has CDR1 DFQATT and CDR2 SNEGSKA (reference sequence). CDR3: CSARDSAGGHNEQFF. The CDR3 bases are TGCAGTGCTAGAGATTCGGCGGGAGGGCACAATGAGCAGTTCTTC.

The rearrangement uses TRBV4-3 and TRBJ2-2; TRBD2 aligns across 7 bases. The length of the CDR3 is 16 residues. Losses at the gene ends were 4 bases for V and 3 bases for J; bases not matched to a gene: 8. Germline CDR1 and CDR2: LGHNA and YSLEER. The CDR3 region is CASSLTSRGDTGELFF. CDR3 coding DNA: TGCGCCAGCAGCCTCACTTCTCGGGGGGACACCGGGGAGCTGTTTTTT.

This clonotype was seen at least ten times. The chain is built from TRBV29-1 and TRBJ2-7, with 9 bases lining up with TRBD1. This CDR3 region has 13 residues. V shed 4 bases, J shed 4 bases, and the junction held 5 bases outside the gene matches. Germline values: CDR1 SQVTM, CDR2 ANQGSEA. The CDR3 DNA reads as TGCAGCGTTGGGGGTGACAGGGGGTACGAGCAGTACTTC. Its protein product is CSVGGDRGYEQYF.

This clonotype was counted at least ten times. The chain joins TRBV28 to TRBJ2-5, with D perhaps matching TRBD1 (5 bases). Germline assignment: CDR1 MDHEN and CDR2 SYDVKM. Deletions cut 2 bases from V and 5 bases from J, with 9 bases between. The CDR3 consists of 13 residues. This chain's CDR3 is CASSLDGHETQYF. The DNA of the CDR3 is TGTGCCAGCAGTTTAGACGGACACGAGACCCAGTACTTC.

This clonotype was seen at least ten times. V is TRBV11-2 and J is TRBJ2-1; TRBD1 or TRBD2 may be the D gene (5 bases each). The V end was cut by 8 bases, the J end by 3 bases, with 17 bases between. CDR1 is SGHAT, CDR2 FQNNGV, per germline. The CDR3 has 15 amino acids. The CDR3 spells CASCPGTFVYNEQFF. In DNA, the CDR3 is TGTGCCAGCTGTCCAGGGACGTTTGTCTACAATGAGCAGTTCTTC.

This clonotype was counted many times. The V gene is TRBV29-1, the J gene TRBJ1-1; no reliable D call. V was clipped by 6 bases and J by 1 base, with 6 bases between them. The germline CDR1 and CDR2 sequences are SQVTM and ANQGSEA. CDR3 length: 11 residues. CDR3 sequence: CSVFPNTEAFF. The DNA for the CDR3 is TGCAGCGTCTTTCCGAACACTGAAGCTTTCTTT. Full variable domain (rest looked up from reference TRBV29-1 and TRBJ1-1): SAVISQKPSRDICQRGTSLTIQCQVDSQVTMMFWYRQQPGQSLTLIATANQGSEATYESGFVIDKFPISRPNLTFSTLTVSNMSPEDSSIYLCSVFPNTEAFFGQGTRLTVV.

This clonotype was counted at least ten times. CDR3 region: CASSFRRGHTDTQYF. The DNA for the CDR3 is TGTGCCAGCAGTTTTCGGCGGGGGCACACAGATACGCAGTATTTT. The genes are TRBV12-3 or TRBV12-4 and TRBJ2-3; weak D call: TRBD2 (7 bases). CDR3 length: 15 amino acids. Trimming removed 3 bases from V and 2 bases from J, with 12 bases in between.

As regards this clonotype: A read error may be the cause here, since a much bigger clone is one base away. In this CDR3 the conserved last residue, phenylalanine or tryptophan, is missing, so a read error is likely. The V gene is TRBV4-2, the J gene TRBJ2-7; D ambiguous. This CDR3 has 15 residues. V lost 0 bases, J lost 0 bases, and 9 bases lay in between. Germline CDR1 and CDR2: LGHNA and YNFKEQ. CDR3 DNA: TGTGCCAGCAGCCAAGACGACGGCGGCTCCTACGAGCAGTACTTG. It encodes CASSQDDGGSYEQYL.

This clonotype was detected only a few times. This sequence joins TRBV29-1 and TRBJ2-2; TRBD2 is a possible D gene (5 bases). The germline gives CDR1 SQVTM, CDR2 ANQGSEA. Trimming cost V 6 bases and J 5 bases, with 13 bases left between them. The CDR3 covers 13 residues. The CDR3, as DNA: TGCAGCGTCCCGGGGATAGTTACCGGGGAGCTGTTTTTT. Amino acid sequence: CSVPGIVTGELFF.

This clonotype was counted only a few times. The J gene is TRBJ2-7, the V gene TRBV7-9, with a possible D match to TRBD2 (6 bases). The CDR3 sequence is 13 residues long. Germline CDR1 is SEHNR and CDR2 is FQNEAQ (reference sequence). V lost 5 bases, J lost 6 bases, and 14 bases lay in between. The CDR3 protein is CASSAEGPREQYF. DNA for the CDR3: TGTGCCAGCAGCGCGGAGGGCCCCCGCGAGCAGTACTTC.

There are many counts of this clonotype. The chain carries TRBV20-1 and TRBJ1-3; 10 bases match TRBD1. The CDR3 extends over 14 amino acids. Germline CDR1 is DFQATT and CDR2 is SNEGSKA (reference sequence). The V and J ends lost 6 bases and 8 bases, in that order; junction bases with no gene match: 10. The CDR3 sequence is CSAISGDRGYTIYF. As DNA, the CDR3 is TGCAGTGCCATCAGTGGGGACAGGGGTTACACCATATATTTT.

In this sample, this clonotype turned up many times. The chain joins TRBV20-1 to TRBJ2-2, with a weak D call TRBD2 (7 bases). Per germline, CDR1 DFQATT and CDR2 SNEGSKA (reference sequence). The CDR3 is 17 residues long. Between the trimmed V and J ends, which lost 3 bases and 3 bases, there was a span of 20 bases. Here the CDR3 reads CSARLRPGGADTGELFF. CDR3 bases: TGCAGTGCTAGGCTACGACCTGGGGGGGCAGACACCGGGGAGCTGTTTTTT.

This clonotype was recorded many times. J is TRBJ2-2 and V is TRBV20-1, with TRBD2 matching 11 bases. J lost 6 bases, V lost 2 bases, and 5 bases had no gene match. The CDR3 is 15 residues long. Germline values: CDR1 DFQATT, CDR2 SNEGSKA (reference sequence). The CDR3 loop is CSARPIAGGPGELFF. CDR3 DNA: TGCAGTGCTAGACCAATAGCGGGGGGGCCCGGGGAGCTGTTTTTT.